This is a list of T cell receptor beta chains from one sample in a study of HIV-infected patients and healthy controls. TCRdb reprocessed the 5' RACE reads with MiXCR, giving one entry per CDR3 protein. Of 6,000 or so distinct CDR3 sequences in the sample, approximately 22% were seen once. Sequences were derived from blood, sampled before antiretroviral therapy. The receptors were sampled from an adult with HIV infection. Both conserved end residues are part of each CDR3. The D gene is left open where the match is weak. A row's size may be missing; if present it is once, few, many or a size class.

d_gene: NA
abundance: NA
v_gene: TRBV12-3/TRBV12-4
j_gene: TRBJ2-1
CDR3nt: TGTGCCATCAGCCGAACGGGAGCCTACAATGAGCAGTTCTTC
CDR3aa: CAISRTGAYNEQFF

d_gene: NA
abundance: few
v_gene: TRBV20-1
j_gene: TRBJ1-3
CDR3nt: TGCAGTGCTGCTCCCCCGGACTCTGGAAACACCATATATTTT
CDR3aa: CSAAPPDSGNTIYF

d_gene: TRBD1
abundance: NA
v_gene: TRBV7-8
j_gene: TRBJ2-7
CDR3nt: TGTGCCAGCATCCCGATGGACAGGGGACTTATGGAGCAGTACTTC
CDR3aa: CASIPMDRGLMEQYF

d_gene: TRBD1
abundance: NA
v_gene: TRBV9
j_gene: TRBJ1-2
CDR3nt: TGTGCCAGCAGTCAGCAGGGGACAGGGGCATTGTATGGCTACACCTTC
CDR3aa: CASSQQGTGALYGYTF

d_gene: TRBD1
abundance: many
v_gene: TRBV11-2
j_gene: TRBJ2-7
CDR3nt: TGTGCCAGCAGCCGACAGGGCTACGAGCAGTACTTC
CDR3aa: CASSRQGYEQYF

d_gene: NA
abundance: NA
v_gene: TRBV5-6
j_gene: TRBJ1-6
CDR3nt: TGTGCCAGCAGCAAGAGCTCCTATAATTCACCCCTCCACTTT
CDR3aa: CASSKSSYNSPLHF

d_gene: NA
abundance: few
v_gene: TRBV20-1
j_gene: TRBJ2-2
CDR3nt: TGCAGTGCTGCCCGCGGGGCCGGTGGGCTGTTTTTT
CDR3aa: CSAARGAGGLFF

d_gene: NA
abundance: medium-sized
v_gene: TRBV25-1
j_gene: TRBJ1-2
CDR3nt: TGTGCCAGCAGTGCCCTAGTTGGAGCAAAGGATGTCTACACCTTC
CDR3aa: CASSALVGAKDVYTF

d_gene: TRBD1
abundance: NA
v_gene: TRBV12-5
j_gene: TRBJ2-7
CDR3nt: TGTGCTAGTGGTTTGGTACAGCGGGACAGGGGATACGAGCAGTACTTC
CDR3aa: CASGLVQRDRGYEQYF

d_gene: NA
abundance: medium-sized
v_gene: TRBV18
j_gene: TRBJ2-7
CDR3nt: TGTGCCAGCTCACCACCGCGGTCCTCAATTTACGAGCAGTACTTC
CDR3aa: CASSPPRSSIYEQYF

d_gene: NA
abundance: NA
v_gene: TRBV4-3
j_gene: TRBJ1-1
CDR3nt: TGCGCCAGCAGCCCACGCCCGGAAGGGGGGAACACTGAAGCTTTCTTT
CDR3aa: CASSPRPEGGNTEAFF

d_gene: NA
abundance: few
v_gene: TRBV12-5
j_gene: TRBJ2-7
CDR3nt: TGTGCTAGTGGTTTGGCCCCACAGGAGTTAACCTACGAGCAGTACTTC
CDR3aa: CASGLAPQELTYEQYF

d_gene: TRBD2
abundance: many
v_gene: TRBV4-3
j_gene: TRBJ2-3
CDR3nt: TGCGCCAGCAGCCAAGATCCCGGACTAGCGACAGATACGCAGTATTTT
CDR3aa: CASSQDPGLATDTQYF

d_gene: TRBD2
abundance: NA
v_gene: TRBV10-2
j_gene: TRBJ2-1
CDR3nt: TGCGCCAGCGGGGGGGTTGATGAGCAGTTCTTC
CDR3aa: CASGGVDEQFF

d_gene: NA
abundance: NA
v_gene: TRBV2
j_gene: TRBJ1-1
CDR3nt: TGTGCCAGCAGCCTCCCCCCGAGCACTGAAGCTTTCTTT
CDR3aa: CASSLPPSTEAFF

d_gene: TRBD2
abundance: medium-sized
v_gene: TRBV2
j_gene: TRBJ2-7
CDR3nt: TGTGCCAGCGTTGGCGGACTAGCGGGGGGAACGGAGCAGTACTTC
CDR3aa: CASVGGLAGGTEQYF

d_gene: TRBD1
abundance: medium-sized
v_gene: TRBV4-3
j_gene: TRBJ1-1
CDR3nt: TGCGCCAGCAGCGAAGCTCCCGGGACAGGGATATACGCTGAAGCTTTCTTT
CDR3aa: CASSEAPGTGIYAEAFF

d_gene: TRBD1
abundance: NA
v_gene: TRBV10-3
j_gene: TRBJ2-1
CDR3nt: TGTGCCATCAGGAGTGAGGGGACAGGGTACTACAATGAGCAGTTCTTC
CDR3aa: CAIRSEGTGYYNEQFF

d_gene: NA
abundance: medium-sized
v_gene: TRBV9
j_gene: TRBJ2-2
CDR3nt: TGTGCCAGCAGCCCCAGAGGTTGGGCAAATACGAACACCGGGGAGCTGTTTTTT
CDR3aa: CASSPRGWANTNTGELFF

d_gene: TRBD1
abundance: many
v_gene: TRBV24-1
j_gene: TRBJ2-7
CDR3nt: TGTGCCACCAGTGACCCCACAGGGGAGCCCTACGAGCAGTACTTC
CDR3aa: CATSDPTGEPYEQYF

d_gene: TRBD1
abundance: many
v_gene: TRBV5-1
j_gene: TRBJ1-1
CDR3nt: TGCGCCAGCAGCTTGGTAATGGACAGGGATCGGGCTTTCTTT
CDR3aa: CASSLVMDRDRAFF

d_gene: NA
abundance: medium-sized
v_gene: TRBV7-2
j_gene: TRBJ2-5
CDR3nt: TGTGCCAGCAGCCCCCCCGAGGGGGAGACCCAGTACTTC
CDR3aa: CASSPPEGETQYF

d_gene: TRBD1
abundance: NA
v_gene: TRBV12-3/TRBV12-4
j_gene: TRBJ1-2
CDR3nt: TGTGCCAGCAGTCCCCGACAGGGGCGGGAAGGCTACACCTTC
CDR3aa: CASSPRQGREGYTF

d_gene: NA
abundance: NA
v_gene: TRBV6-1
j_gene: TRBJ2-5
CDR3nt: TGTGCCAGCAGGGTCCGATCCACTCTCGTTCAAGAGACCCAGTACTTC
CDR3aa: CASRVRSTLVQETQYF

d_gene: NA
abundance: medium-sized
v_gene: TRBV2
j_gene: TRBJ2-1
CDR3nt: TGTGCCAGCAGGGGGGAGAGTGAGCAGTTCTTC
CDR3aa: CASRGESEQFF

d_gene: NA
abundance: medium-sized
v_gene: TRBV7-2
j_gene: TRBJ2-1
CDR3nt: TGTGCCAGCAGCTTAGCGTTGGGGAATCAGTTCTTC
CDR3aa: CASSLALGNQFF

d_gene: NA
abundance: few
v_gene: TRBV30
j_gene: TRBJ1-4
CDR3nt: TGTGCCTGGAGCGGCCAGTATAATGAAAAACTGTTTTTT
CDR3aa: CAWSGQYNEKLFF

d_gene: NA
abundance: few
v_gene: TRBV10-2
j_gene: TRBJ2-2
CDR3nt: TGCGCCAGCAGTGAGTTTGCCCTGACCGGGGAGCTGTTTTTT
CDR3aa: CASSEFALTGELFF

d_gene: NA
abundance: medium-sized
v_gene: TRBV7-9
j_gene: TRBJ1-5
CDR3nt: TGTGCCAGCAGCGCGGACACTATCAATCAGCCCCAGCATTTT
CDR3aa: CASSADTINQPQHF

d_gene: NA
abundance: many
v_gene: TRBV4-1
j_gene: TRBJ2-3
CDR3nt: TGCGCCAGCAGCAGGGTGGACATCACAGATACGCAGTATTTT
CDR3aa: CASSRVDITDTQYF

d_gene: TRBD1
abundance: few
v_gene: TRBV3-1
j_gene: TRBJ1-1
CDR3nt: TGTGCCAGCAGCCAGACAGACAGGGTAGGGACTGAAGCTTTCTTT
CDR3aa: CASSQTDRVGTEAFF

d_gene: NA
abundance: medium-sized
v_gene: TRBV2
j_gene: TRBJ2-5
CDR3nt: TGTGCCACGGAGGGGGGGCAAGAGACCCAGTACTTC
CDR3aa: CATEGGQETQYF

d_gene: NA
abundance: NA
v_gene: TRBV4-1
j_gene: TRBJ1-1
CDR3nt: TGCGCCAGCAGTCACGAGCTTATGAACACTGAAGCTTTCTTT
CDR3aa: CASSHELMNTEAFF

d_gene: NA
abundance: many
v_gene: TRBV7-2
j_gene: TRBJ2-3
CDR3nt: TGTGCCAGCAGCTCAGTGGGCGGGGTGGAGTATTTT
CDR3aa: CASSSVGGVEYF

d_gene: NA
abundance: NA
v_gene: TRBV5-4
j_gene: TRBJ2-2
CDR3nt: TGTGCCAGCAGCCTTAATCCAGCGGGCGGGGAGCTGTTTTTT
CDR3aa: CASSLNPAGGELFF

d_gene: NA
abundance: medium-sized
v_gene: TRBV18
j_gene: TRBJ1-1
CDR3nt: TGTGCCAGCTCACGGGGGGGCGAAGCTTTCTTT
CDR3aa: CASSRGGEAFF

d_gene: NA
abundance: few
v_gene: TRBV11-2
j_gene: TRBJ2-7
CDR3nt: TGTGCCAGCAGCCCCGCCGTGGGTGGCCCTAAGTACGAGCAGTACTTC
CDR3aa: CASSPAVGGPKYEQYF

d_gene: TRBD1
abundance: many
v_gene: TRBV28
j_gene: TRBJ2-7
CDR3nt: TGTGCCAGCAGTCTTTCGCGGGACAGGGTCAACCGGGGGAGCTCCTACGAGCAGTACTTC
CDR3aa: CASSLSRDRVNRGSSYEQYF

d_gene: NA
abundance: many
v_gene: TRBV7-8
j_gene: TRBJ2-3
CDR3nt: TGTGCCAGCAGCCCGGGTGGATTAGAGGGTACGCAGTATTTT
CDR3aa: CASSPGGLEGTQYF

d_gene: TRBD2
abundance: few
v_gene: TRBV20-1
j_gene: TRBJ2-7
CDR3nt: TGCAGTGCTACCCCAGTTGGACTAGCGCGTTACGAGCAGTACTTC
CDR3aa: CSATPVGLARYEQYF